The clone carrying this T cell receptor beta chain showed up just a few times. The antigen is not known. Expressed TCRB transcripts were sequenced because the isolated RNA had all been reverse transcribed beforehand. The repertoire was sequenced with immunoSEQ multiplex PCR; TCRdb's copy has only in-frame clones and lacks some. The sample has 250,000 to 350,000 clones; around 15% are singletons. Trimming pared 2 bases from V and 2 bases from J, leaving 8 bases between. Germline CDR1 and CDR2: SGHTA and FQGNSA. The CDR3 has 14 amino acids. These data come from a study of beta chain features in type 1 diabetes. In the study overall: Healthy donors, compared against patients, showed similar age, gender and cell yields. Notes on the study in general: In every one of the four CD4+ subsets, TCRB CDR3s were moderately but significantly shorter in Type 1 diabetes patients.

The source material was central memory CD4+ T cells from blood. This TCR was sampled from a man aged 30 to 45 in good health. The V and J genes are TRBV7-2 and TRBJ2-3; no definite D call. CDR3: CASSLQQSTDTQYF. CDR3 DNA: TGTGCCAGCAGCTTACAACAGTCCACAGATACGCAGTATTTT.